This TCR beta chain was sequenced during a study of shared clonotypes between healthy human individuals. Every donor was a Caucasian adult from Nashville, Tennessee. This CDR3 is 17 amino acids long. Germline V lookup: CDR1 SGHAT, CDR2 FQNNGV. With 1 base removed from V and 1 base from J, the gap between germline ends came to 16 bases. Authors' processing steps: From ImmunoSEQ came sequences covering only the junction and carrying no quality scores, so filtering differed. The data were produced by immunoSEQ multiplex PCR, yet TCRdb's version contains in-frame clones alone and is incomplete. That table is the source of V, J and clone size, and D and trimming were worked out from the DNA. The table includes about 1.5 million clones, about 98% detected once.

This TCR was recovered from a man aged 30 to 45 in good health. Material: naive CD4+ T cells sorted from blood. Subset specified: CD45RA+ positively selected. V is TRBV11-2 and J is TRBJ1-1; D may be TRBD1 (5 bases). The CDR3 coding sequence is TGTGCCAGCAGCTTAGTACCAGGGTTTAGGGCGAACACTGAAGCTTTCTTT. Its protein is CASSLVPGFRANTEAFF.